This TCR beta chain was documented in a study of blood T cell repertoires in COVID-19. About the study: The analysed material was cDNA or gDNA that came from T cells, B-cell-depleted T cells, or PBMCs.

The assay was immunoSEQ multiplex PCR, and TCRdb's table has in-frame clones only and misses some. The sample includes under 45,000 clones, 88% seen only once; the top ten take roughly 1.4%. V lost 2 bases and J lost 0, with 7 bases in between. The CDR3 extends over 15 amino acids. From germline, CDR1 is KGHSH and CDR2 LQKENI. The rearrangement uses TRBV18 and TRBJ1-4, with D uncertain. The sequence was obtained from a woman in her thirties or forties with acute or convalescent COVID-19. Sequencing was done on a sample of peripheral blood. For the CDR3, the DNA is TGTGCCAGCTCACCAAGCCTTTCAACTAATGAAAAACTGTTTTTT. The encoded protein is CASSPSLSTNEKLFF. Combining the CDR3 with reference TRBV18 and TRBJ1-4 gives the whole variable domain NAGVMQNPRHLVRRRGQEARLRCSPMKGHSHVYWYRQLPEEGLKFMVYLQKENIIDESGMPKERFSAEFPKEGPSILRIQQVVRGDSAAYFCASSPSLSTNEKLFFGSGTQLSVL.